The 2 T cell receptor beta chains given below trace back to one sample, sequenced in a study of T cells in Graves' hyperthyroidism and ophthalmopathy. Amplified regions were TCR beta CDR3 sequences from RNA transcripts. With the HTBI primer set, the TCR CDR3 went through a first round of RT-PCR. In TCRdb, the multiplex PCR reads were re-called with MiXCR into one record per CDR3 protein. The data show a few hundred thousand distinct CDR3 sequences, around a sixth seen once. The sample taken for sequencing was blood. The receptors here all came from a woman between 18 and 30 years old with Graves' hyperthyroidism that later progressed to Graves' ophthalmopathy.

On this clonotype itself: A read error may explain this, as a much larger clone is one base away. The V call is TRBV11-2, the J call TRBJ2-5, with D hard to call. CDR1 is SGHAT and CDR2 is FQNNGV in the germline V gene. The CDR3 spans 14 residues. Trimming removed 3 bases from V and 8 bases from J, with 16 bases in between. CDR3 coding DNA: TGTGCCAGCAGCTTGGGTCAACGAAGAGAAACCCAGTACTTC. Its protein is CASSLGQRRETQYF.

There are many counts of this clonotype. This rearrangement joins TRBV6-1 to TRBJ2-1, with 10 nucleotides matching TRBD1. The CDR3 has 15 amino acids. V shed 5 bases, J shed 8 bases, and the junction held 9 bases outside the gene matches. CDR1 and CDR2 (germline): MNHNS, SASEGT. The CDR3 is CASSFPGQGNYEQFF. In DNA, the CDR3 is TGTGCCAGCAGTTTCCCGGGACAGGGGAATTATGAGCAGTTCTTC.